This TCR beta chain was captured by sequencing in a study of T cells in Graves' hyperthyroidism and ophthalmopathy. Study outcomes and limitations: Within blood appeared most thyroid clonotypes that had expanded above 0.001.

CDR3 size: 17 residues. V gave up 2 bases and J gave up 3 bases; unmatched junction bases: 7. Per the germline V gene, CDR1 is SGHTA and CDR2 is FQGNSA. Researchers amplified the TCR beta CDR3 regions from RNA transcripts. HTBI primers were the set used in a first-round RT-PCR of the TCR CDR3. TCRdb re-analysed the multiplex PCR reads in MiXCR, keeping a single row per CDR3 protein. The data show hundreds of thousands of distinct CDR3 sequences, more than 12% seen once. In the case of this clonotype: What it recognizes is unknown.

The clonotype originates from a woman between 25 and 40 years old with Graves' hyperthyroidism. Sample: blood. The chain employs TRBV7-2 and TRBJ2-2; 9 bases line up with TRBD2. The CDR3 sequence: CASSLLASGTDTGELFF. CDR3 DNA: TGTGCCAGCAGCTTATTGGCTAGCGGGACGGACACCGGGGAGCTGTTTTTT.